The clone carrying this T cell receptor beta chain was seen a few times. Antigen specificity is unknown. A second roughly 6 to 11 cycle PCR used barcoded and J-beta primers. TCRdb reanalysed the 5' RACE reads using MiXCR and keeps one entry per CDR3 protein. Among nearly 800,000 distinct CDR3 sequences listed, roughly 25% were seen once. This entry belongs to a study of blood T cells in healthy people across ages. Findings and limits, study-wide: Age advanced and TCR beta diversity per million T cells fell, roughly linearly.

This CDR3 is 19 amino acids long. Germline V lookup: CDR1 MNHEY, CDR2 SVGAGI. The V gene end was trimmed by 2 bases and the J gene end by 1 base; junction bases not matched to a gene: 9. Researchers collected about 10 milliliters of peripheral blood from every single donor. Another study also made use of these data, one on T cells of mothers and their children.

The origin of this receptor is a boy between 10 and 17 years old in good health. V is TRBV6-5 and J is TRBJ2-3, with 13 bases that match TRBD2. The sequenced material came from blood. The CDR3 nucleotides are TGTGCCAGCAGTTACCACCGGACTAGCGGGAGCGACGGCACAGATACGCAGTATTTT. Translating it yields CASSYHRTSGSDGTDTQYF.